This section outlines one T cell receptor beta chain sequence together with its context. This sample was taken from a study of blood T cell repertoires in COVID-19. The CDR3 consists of 13 residues. Trimming removed 6 bases from V and 4 bases from J, with 11 bases in between. Germline values: CDR1 MNHEY, CDR2 SVGAGI. Source study methods: Counts of nucleated cells, estimated from reference gene primer amplification, were obtained. Using immunoSEQ multiplex PCR, the repertoire was profiled, and TCRdb retains in-frame clones only, with some absent. The V and J calls and clone size come from that table; D and trimming were worked out from the DNA. The sample contains roughly 120,000 clones, over 80% of which appear only once.

The rearrangement joins TRBV6-5 to TRBJ2-3, with TRBD2 as a possible D gene (5 bases). Sequenced sample: peripheral blood. The TCR originated in a woman in her seventies with acute or convalescent COVID-19. This chain's CDR3 is CASRLPSSDTQYF. The CDR3 DNA is TGTGCCAGCAGGCTACCTAGCTCAGATACGCAGTATTTT.